This TCR beta chain is drawn from a study of cytotoxic CD8 clonotypes in ibrutinib-treated CLL. The method was immunoSEQ multiplex PCR; TCRdb's version includes in-frame clones alone and lacks a portion of them. The repertoire has approximately 10,000 clones, about four fifths of them found once; the top ten carry approximately 22%. V was cut by 5 bases and J by 2 bases, with 16 bases left in between. The CDR3 consists of 15 residues. Germline V gene sequence: CDR1 MDHEN, CDR2 SYDVKM. The chain carries TRBV28 and TRBJ2-7; a possible D gene is TRBD1 (5 bases). The receptor was derived from a human donor with chronic lymphocytic leukemia. Material: PBMCs, obtained at disease progression, from a patient treated with ibrutinib. CDR3 residues: CASSLISGLAYEQYF. In nucleotides, the CDR3 is TGTGCCAGCAGTCTCATCTCAGGGTTGGCCTACGAGCAGTACTTC.